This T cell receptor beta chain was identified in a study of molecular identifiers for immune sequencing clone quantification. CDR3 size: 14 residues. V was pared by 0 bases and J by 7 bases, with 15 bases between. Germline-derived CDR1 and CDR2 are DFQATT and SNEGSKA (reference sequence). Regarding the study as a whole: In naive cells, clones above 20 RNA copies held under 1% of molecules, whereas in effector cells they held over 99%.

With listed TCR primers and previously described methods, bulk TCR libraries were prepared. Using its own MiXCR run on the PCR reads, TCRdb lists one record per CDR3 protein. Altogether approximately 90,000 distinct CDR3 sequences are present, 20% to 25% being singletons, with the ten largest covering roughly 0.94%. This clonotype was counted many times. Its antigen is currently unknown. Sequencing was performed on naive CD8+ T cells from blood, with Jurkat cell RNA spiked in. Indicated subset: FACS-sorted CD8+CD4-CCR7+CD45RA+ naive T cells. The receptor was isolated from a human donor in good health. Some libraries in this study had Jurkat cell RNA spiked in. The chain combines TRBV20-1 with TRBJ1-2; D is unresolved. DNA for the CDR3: TGCAGTGCTAGAGATGAAGGGCTGAGCTTTGGCTACACCTTC. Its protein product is CSARDEGLSFGYTF.